Below are 25 T cell receptor beta chains sequenced from a single sample in a study of cytomegalovirus exposure and HLA in healthy donors. The protocol was immunoSEQ multiplex PCR, while the TCRdb copy is restricted to in-frame clones and leaves out a portion. The sample holds over 100,000 clones; roughly 89% are singletons and the top ten take over 1%. Material: PBMCs. These receptors all stem from a woman between 18 and 29 years old in good health and CMV-seronegative.

V gene TRBV4-1 combines with J gene TRBJ1-2; TRBD1 might be the D (6 bases). Looked up from germline, CDR1 is MGHRA and CDR2 is YSYEKL. Trimming took 4 bases from V and 2 from J, leaving 17 bases between them. The CDR3 is 16 residues long. This CDR3 reads CASSLTMRTANYGYTF. The DNA for the CDR3 is TGCGCCAGCAGCCTTACCATGAGGACAGCGAACTATGGCTACACCTTC.

The chain links TRBV2 to TRBJ2-7; 7 positions match TRBD1. Germline loops: CDR1 SNHLY, CDR2 FYNNEI. Germline trimming cut 4 bases from V and 2 bases from J; bases unmatched to any gene: 2. CDR3 length equals 13 residues. As DNA, the CDR3 is TGTGCCAGCAGTGGAGACAGGGCCTACGAGCAGTACTTC. The encoded protein is CASSGDRAYEQYF.

This sequence joins TRBV19 and TRBJ2-7, with unresolved D. Germline loops: CDR1 LNHDA, CDR2 SQIVND (reference sequence). V was cut by 3 bases and J by 2 bases, with 11 bases left in between. The CDR3 spans 14 residues. The CDR3 nucleotides are TGTGCCAGTAGTATCTTGGGCAGTACCTACGAGCAGTACTTC. It is translated as CASSILGSTYEQYF.

The sample holds one count of this clone. This chain uses TRBV6-5 with TRBJ1-2, with 10 bases that match TRBD1. The CDR3 has 13 residues. CDR1 and CDR2 (germline): MNHEY, SVGAGI. Unmatched junction bases numbered 5, after V lost 5 bases and J lost 8 bases. The CDR3 bases are TGTGCCAGCAGTAAGGGACAGGGGCTCGGCTACACCTTC. It encodes CASSKGQGLGYTF.

This sequence joins TRBV27 and TRBJ1-6, with 8 bases identical to TRBD1. Germline V gene sequence: CDR1 MNHEY, CDR2 SMNVEV (reference sequence). V dropped 7 bases and J dropped 9; count of bases not matched to a gene: 8. There are 14 residues in the CDR3. CDR3 sequence reads: CASTARGRFSPLHF. The CDR3 nucleotides read TGTGCCAGCACAGCCAGGGGGCGCTTTTCACCCCTCCACTTT.

This chain connects TRBV18 to TRBJ1-2; D not certain. Trimming took 3 bases from V and 3 from J, leaving 11 bases between them. CDR1 is KGHSH and CDR2 is LQKENI in the germline V gene. The CDR3 has 14 residues. Here the CDR3 DNA reads TGTGCCAGCTCACCCGAGAGCCTTTACTATGGCTACACCTTC. Its protein is CASSPESLYYGYTF. The whole variable domain, filled in from reference TRBV18 and TRBJ1-2, reads NAGVMQNPRHLVRRRGQEARLRCSPMKGHSHVYWYRQLPEEGLKFMVYLQKENIIDESGMPKERFSAEFPKEGPSILRIQQVVRGDSAAYFCASSPESLYYGYTFGSGTRLTVV.

Note on this clone: Other DNA sequences from this sample encode an identical CDR3 as well. V is TRBV2 and J is TRBJ2-3; 9 nucleotides align to TRBD2. The CDR3 has 13 amino acids. The junction had 2 bases not matched to a gene; V was cut back by 9 bases and J by 1 base. CDR1 SNHLY and CDR2 FYNNEI come from the germline V gene. DNA of the CDR3: TGTGCCAGTATAGCGGGGGGCACAGATACGCAGTATTTT. Its translation: CASIAGGTDTQYF.

The CDR3 region is CASSPNPQGVQAFF. The CDR3 DNA sequence: TGTGCCAGCTCACCAAATCCACAAGGAGTTCAAGCTTTCTTT. The chain is built from TRBV18 and TRBJ1-1; D not certain. Germline lookup yields CDR1 KGHSH and CDR2 LQKENI. Deletions cut 2 bases from V and 9 bases from J, with 16 bases between. CDR3 size: 14 residues.

The rearrangement links TRBV25-1 to TRBJ1-2; TRBD1 agrees at 8 bases. This CDR3 region has 13 residues. Losses at the gene ends were 8 bases for V and 6 bases for J; bases not matched to a gene: 8. Germline V gene lookup returns CDR1 MGHDK and CDR2 SYGVNS. This CDR3 reads CASSYRQGNGYTF. The CDR3, as DNA: TGTGCCAGCTCTTACAGACAGGGGAATGGCTACACCTTC.

This chain's CDR3 is CASSPRQGSNSPLHF. The DNA for the CDR3 is TGTGCCAGCAGCCCGCGACAGGGATCTAATTCACCCCTCCACTTT. The rearrangement joins TRBV5-5 to TRBJ1-6, with 7 bases identical to TRBD1. This CDR3 spans 15 amino acids. Germline loops: CDR1 SGHKS, CDR2 YYEKEE (reference sequence). Trimming took 4 bases from V and 6 from J; bases not matched to a gene: 7.

J is TRBJ1-5 and V is TRBV28; unclear D gene. The V gene lost 6 bases and the J gene lost 1 base, with 19 bases spanning the gap. This CDR3 spans 17 amino acids. CDR1 is MDHEN and CDR2 is SYDVKM in the germline V gene. CDR3 DNA: TGTGCCAGCAGCTCAACTCCGGGATTAGCCAGCAATCAGCCCCAGCATTTT. Translating gives CASSSTPGLASNQPQHF.

The chain recombines TRBV18 with TRBJ2-5; D possibly corresponds to TRBD2 (7 bases). V lost 0 bases and J 3 bases, leaving 14 bases between the germline ends. Germline CDR1 and CDR2: KGHSH and LQKENI. This CDR3 is built from 16 residues. CDR3 bases: TGTGCCAGCTCACCACCCCTCGGGGGGCCCAAAGAGACCCAGTACTTC. Its protein is CASSPPLGGPKETQYF.

For the CDR3, the DNA is TGTGCCAGCAGAACACTCCTAGTCGGGGGGGCCGTGACCTACAATGAGCAGTTCTTC. It codes for CASRTLLVGGAVTYNEQFF. This chain links TRBV6-8 with TRBJ2-1, with 8 positions matching TRBD2. The CDR3 consists of 19 residues. Germline assignment: CDR1 MNHGY and CDR2 SAAAGT. Unmatched junction bases numbered 18, after V lost 6 bases and J lost 2 bases.

The chain carries TRBV4-1 and TRBJ2-2; 9 bases are a match to TRBD1. CDR3 length: 14 residues. V gave up 4 bases and J gave up 6 bases; unmatched junction bases: 3. Per germline, CDR1 MGHRA and CDR2 YSYEKL. Here the CDR3 DNA reads TGCGCCAGCAGCCCACAGGGGGCGCCCGGGGAGCTGTTTTTT. This sequence encodes CASSPQGAPGELFF.

The V call is TRBV11-2, the J call TRBJ1-2, with TRBD1 matching over 11 bases. This CDR3 spans 16 amino acids. Per the germline V gene, CDR1 is SGHAT and CDR2 is FQNNGV. V trimming: 5 bases; J trimming: 9 bases; junction bases outside the gene matches: 14. The CDR3: CASSGQGAKTRRSYTF. The CDR3 coding sequence is TGTGCCAGCAGCGGACAGGGGGCGAAAACCCGCCGGAGCTACACCTTC.

The chain couples TRBV6-6 to TRBJ1-2; no firm D call. CDR1 MNHNY and CDR2 SVGAGI come from the germline V gene (reference sequence). The CDR3 consists of 12 residues. Trimming stripped 2 bases from V and 7 bases from J, with 8 bases between. Written as DNA, the CDR3 is TGTGCCAGCAGTTACATCGGTGGTGGCTACACCTTC. It yields the protein CASSYIGGGYTF.

The chain has TRBV6-5 and TRBJ1-1, with D unclear. V lost 4 bases to trimming and J lost 1 base, with 16 bases between them. This CDR3 is 16 amino acids long. Germline V gene data show CDR1 as MNHEY and CDR2 as SVGAGI. The CDR3 region is CASSSGAVVRNTEAFF. For the CDR3, the DNA is TGTGCCAGCAGTTCCGGAGCAGTAGTACGGAACACTGAAGCTTTCTTT.

The rearrangement links TRBV18 to TRBJ1-1, with 10 bases that match TRBD1. Germline V gene sequence: CDR1 KGHSH, CDR2 LQKENI. V lost 2 bases to trimming and J lost 3 bases; unmatched junction nucleotides: 9. This CDR3 has 17 residues. The CDR3 nucleotides are TGTGCCAGCTCACCAAGACAGGGGGCGAGGTGGGACACTGAAGCTTTCTTT. Its translation is CASSPRQGARWDTEAFF.

The chain joins TRBV15 to TRBJ1-2; 9 nucleotides align to TRBD1. V shed 1 base, J shed 2 bases, and the junction held 2 bases outside the gene matches. CDR1 LNHNV and CDR2 YYDKDF come from the germline V gene (reference sequence). This CDR3 has 15 residues. CDR3 region: CATSRVTGGNYGYTF. The DNA for the CDR3 is TGTGCCACCAGCAGAGTGACAGGGGGAAACTATGGCTACACCTTC.

V gene TRBV27 combines with J gene TRBJ1-1, with D uncertain. Trimming shortened V by 6 bases and J by 5 bases, and 13 bases separated the two germline ends. The CDR3 contains 13 residues. The germline V gene has CDR1 MNHEY and CDR2 SMNVEV (reference sequence). This CDR3 is CASSFNPQTEAFF. The CDR3 DNA is TGTGCCAGCAGCTTCAATCCACAGACTGAAGCTTTCTTT.

This clone came up a few times. The gene calls are TRBV7-2 and TRBJ1-2, with D perhaps TRBD1 (6 bases). Trimming cost V 5 bases and J 6 bases, with 16 bases left between them. This CDR3 spans 14 amino acids. Germline V gene lookup returns CDR1 SGHTA and CDR2 FQGNSA. The CDR3 spells CASSVSHRDNGYTF. CDR3 coding DNA: TGTGCCAGCAGCGTCTCCCACAGGGATAATGGCTACACCTTC.

The rearrangement uses TRBV5-1 and TRBJ1-1, with 10 bases that match TRBD1. With 4 bases clipped from V and 4 bases from J, the junction kept 13 bases outside the gene matches. The germline CDR1 and CDR2 sequences are SGHRS and YFSETQ. The CDR3 loop spans 17 amino acids. In DNA, the CDR3 is TGCGCCAGCAGCGACCGGACAGGGGGGATTTTTGGCACTGAAGCTTTCTTT. This sequence encodes CASSDRTGGIFGTEAFF.

The chain couples TRBV9 to TRBJ1-1; D is unresolved. The germline CDR1 and CDR2 sequences are SGDLS and YYNGEE. This CDR3 has 13 amino acids. Trimming cost V 0 bases and J 10 bases, with 13 bases left between them. CDR3 nucleotides: TGTGCCAGCAGCGTAGAAGGAGGATTGCCAGCTTTCTTT. It is translated as CASSVEGGLPAFF.

This chain links TRBV6-1 with TRBJ2-1; 8 bases line up with TRBD2. Germline values: CDR1 MNHNS, CDR2 SASEGT. The V segment lost 5 bases and the J segment 2 bases; nucleotides outside the gene matches: 5. CDR3 size: 15 residues. In DNA, the CDR3 is TGTGCCAGCAGTCCGACTAGCGTTCCCTACAATGAGCAGTTCTTC. As protein: CASSPTSVPYNEQFF.

The chain links TRBV5-1 to TRBJ2-7; 9 bases fit TRBD1. The V segment lost 0 bases and the J segment 3 bases; nucleotides outside the gene matches: 7. Germline CDR1 SGHRS, CDR2 YFSETQ. CDR3 length equals 16 residues. The DNA of the CDR3 is TGCGCCAGCAGCTTGGGCGGGACAGGGAATTTCTACGAGCAGTACTTC. Residues: CASSLGGTGNFYEQYF.